This T cell receptor (beta chain) emerged from a study of T cells in Graves' hyperthyroidism and ophthalmopathy. This clonotype was found a few times. Authors of the study amplified TCR beta CDR3 regions from RNA transcripts. First-round RT-PCR of the TCR CDR3 relied on the HTBI primer set. In TCRdb, the multiplex PCR reads were re-called with MiXCR into one record per CDR3 protein. The sample includes about 290,000 distinct CDR3 sequences, approximately 16% of them seen just once. V shed 0 bases and J shed 7 bases, with 13 bases lying between them. Germline assignment: CDR1 MNHEY and CDR2 SMNVEV (reference sequence). The CDR3 extends over 14 amino acids.

The receptor was derived from a young man with Graves' hyperthyroidism. The sequencing sample was made of blood. V and J are TRBV27 and TRBJ2-7; D may be TRBD2 (5 bases). The CDR3 here is CASSLSITSREQYF. CDR3 sequence (DNA): TGTGCCAGCAGTTTATCGATAACTAGTCGTGAGCAGTACTTC.